The next 3 T cell receptor beta chains were all read from a single sample in a study of PD-1 blockade in classical Hodgkin lymphoma. Here immunoSEQ multiplex PCR was the method, and the copy in TCRdb shows in-frame clones only, minus some. The table has 70,000 or so clones, 93% seen once; the top ten hold roughly 2.5%. The time point denotes: newly diagnosed, previously untreated cHL patient sample. Sequencing input: peripheral blood mononuclear cells (PBMCs). These receptors were collected from a human donor with classical Hodgkin lymphoma.

The chain employs TRBV5-5 and TRBJ2-2; no reliable D call. The CDR3 runs 16 residues. CDR1 and CDR2 (germline): SGHKS, YYEKEE (reference sequence). Trimming took off 3 bases at V and 1 base at J, with 13 bases between the two ends. The CDR3 nucleotides read TGTGCCAGCAGCTCACCGGCCAACTTGAACACCGGGGAGCTGTTTTTT. It codes for CASSSPANLNTGELFF.

The chain couples TRBV7-9 to TRBJ1-4; D is ambiguous. Trimming cost V 4 bases and J 7 bases, with 4 bases left between them. Per the germline V gene, CDR1 is SEHNR and CDR2 is FQNEAQ (reference sequence). The CDR3 sequence is 11 residues long. CDR3: CASSSSEKLFF. DNA of the CDR3: TGTGCCAGCAGCTCCAGTGAAAAACTGTTTTTT.

The CDR3 loop is CASSARIGTNYGYTF. The CDR3 DNA reads as TGTGCCAGCAGCGCGAGAATTGGGACTAACTATGGCTACACCTTC. The V call is TRBV7-9, the J call TRBJ1-2; no firm D call. Trimming removed 5 bases from V and 0 bases from J, with 13 bases in between. The CDR3 length is 15 residues. Germline values: CDR1 SEHNR, CDR2 FQNEAQ (reference sequence).